These 10 T cell receptor beta chains originate from one sample sequenced in a study of cytomegalovirus exposure and HLA in healthy donors. Use of 60 Vbeta and 13 Jbeta primers characterized the PCR. The method was immunoSEQ multiplex PCR; TCRdb's version includes in-frame clones alone and lacks a portion of them. Seen here are approximately 140,000 clones, 70% to 80% observed once, and the top ten hold 2.5% to 3%. The source material was PBMCs. The receptors here all came from a human donor in good health.

This clone was counted a few times. This same CDR3 is encoded by further DNA sequences in the sample. The J gene is TRBJ2-5, the V gene TRBV19, with a tentative D call TRBD1 (6 bases). Germline V gene sequence: CDR1 LNHDA, CDR2 SQIVND (reference sequence). V shed 3 bases and J shed 5 bases, with 10 bases lying between them. There are 13 residues in the CDR3. CDR3 region: CASSISGVETQYF. CDR3 DNA sequence: TGTGCCAGTAGTATTTCAGGGGTGGAGACCCAGTACTTC.

This clone was counted a few times. V usage is TRBV19 and J usage is TRBJ1-1, with TRBD1 as a possible D gene (5 bases). The CDR3 has 16 amino acids. Germline V CDR1 and CDR2: LNHDA, SQIVND (reference sequence). V was pared by 2 bases and J by 1 base, with 14 bases between. The CDR3 sequence: CASSIIGSTGNTEAFF. The CDR3 coding sequence is TGTGCCAGTAGTATAATCGGCTCTACAGGGAACACTGAAGCTTTCTTT.

V usage is TRBV29-1 and J usage is TRBJ2-1; perhaps TRBD1 as D (5 bases). CDR3 length equals 12 residues. Looked up from germline, CDR1 is SQVTM and CDR2 is ANQGSEA. The V end was cut by 4 bases, the J end by 8 bases, with 12 bases between. The CDR3 DNA follows: TGCAGCGTTGTCCCAGGGATGCATGAGCAGTTCTTC. It specifies CSVVPGMHEQFF.

The V and J genes are TRBV6-6 and TRBJ1-3; the D gene is possibly TRBD1 (5 bases). This CDR3 comprises 16 residues. Germline CDR1 reads MNHNY; CDR2 reads SVGAGI (reference sequence). The V end was cut by 7 bases, the J end by 0 bases, with 16 bases between. The CDR3 is CASTILQARSGNTIYF. The CDR3 coding sequence is TGTGCCAGCACTATTCTACAGGCCCGCTCTGGAAACACCATATATTTT.

The sample holds a few counts of this clone. The chain recombines TRBV7-2 with TRBJ2-5; no clear D gene. The CDR3 totals 14 residues. The V gene's germline CDR1 is SGHTA and CDR2 FQGNSA. V lost 0 bases, J lost 9 bases, and 14 bases lay in between. CDR3 nucleotides: TGTGCCAGCAGCTTAGCGCAAGTGGAGACGGCCCAGTACTTC. Protein: CASSLAQVETAQYF. Supplemented by reference TRBV7-2 and TRBJ2-5, the full variable domain reads GAGVSQSPSNKVTEKGKDVELRCDPISGHTALYWYRQSLGQGLEFLIYFQGNSAPDKSGLPSDRFSAERTGGSVSTLTIQRTQQEDSAVYLCASSLAQVETAQYFGPGTRLLVL.

The rearrangement joins TRBV5-4 to TRBJ2-5, with D tentatively TRBD1 (6 bases). This CDR3 is 13 amino acids long. Germline V lookup: CDR1 SGHNT, CDR2 YYREEE (reference sequence). The germline V and J ends were trimmed by 4 bases and 5 bases, with 12 bases remaining between them. The CDR3 protein is CASSAGDAETQYF. CDR3 bases: TGTGCCAGCAGCGCAGGGGATGCGGAGACCCAGTACTTC.

This clone was counted once. The rearrangement links TRBV7-9 to TRBJ2-5; TRBD2 agrees at 14 bases. The germline gives CDR1 SEHNR, CDR2 FQNEAQ (reference sequence). Trimming took 4 bases from V and 3 from J; bases not matched to a gene: 10. The CDR3 totals 18 residues. The CDR3 DNA follows: TGTGCCAGCAGCTCCATAGGTCGGACTAGCGGGGGGAAAGAGACCCAGTACTTC. Translated: CASSSIGRTSGGKETQYF.

The sample holds one count of this clone. The J gene is TRBJ2-2, the V gene TRBV7-9; 8 bases fit TRBD1. Germline V gives CDR1 SEHNR, CDR2 FQNEAQ (reference sequence). J was trimmed by 5 bases and V by 2 bases; bases with no gene match: 7. The CDR3 covers 16 residues. In DNA, the CDR3 is TGTGCCAGCAGCTTATCCGGGACAGGTTTAACCGGGGAGCTGTTTTTT. It codes for CASSLSGTGLTGELFF.

This chain links TRBV6-5 with TRBJ2-1; 8 positions agree with TRBD2. The germline CDR1 and CDR2 sequences are MNHEY and SVGAGI. The CDR3 extends over 14 amino acids. The V segment lost 5 bases and the J segment 6 bases; nucleotides outside the gene matches: 6. The CDR3 nucleotides read TGTGCCAGCAGTAGACTAGCGAAAGGCAATGAGCAGTTCTTC. Its protein is CASSRLAKGNEQFF.

Only one count was recorded for this clone. The chain joins TRBV2 to TRBJ2-7; the match to TRBD2 covers 14 bases. Germline V lookup: CDR1 SNHLY, CDR2 FYNNEI. The CDR3 extends over 14 amino acids. V was clipped by 6 bases and J by 3 bases; unmatched bases: 1. The CDR3 region is CASRGTSGSYEQYF. Written as DNA, the CDR3 is TGTGCCAGCAGGGGGACTAGCGGGAGCTACGAGCAGTACTTC.